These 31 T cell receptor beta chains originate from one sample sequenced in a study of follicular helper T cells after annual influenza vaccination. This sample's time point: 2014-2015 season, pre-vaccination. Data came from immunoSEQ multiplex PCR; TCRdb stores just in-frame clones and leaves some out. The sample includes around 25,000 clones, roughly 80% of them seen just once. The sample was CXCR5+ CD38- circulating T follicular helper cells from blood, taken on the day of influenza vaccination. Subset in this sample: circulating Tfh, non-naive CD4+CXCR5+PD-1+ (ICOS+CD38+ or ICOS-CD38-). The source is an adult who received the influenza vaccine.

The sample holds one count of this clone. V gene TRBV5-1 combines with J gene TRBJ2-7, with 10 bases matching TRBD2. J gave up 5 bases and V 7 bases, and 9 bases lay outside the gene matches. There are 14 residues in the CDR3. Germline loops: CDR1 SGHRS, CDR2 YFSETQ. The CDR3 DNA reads TGCGCCAGCGGGCCTCTAGCGGGAGACCACGAGCAGTACTTC. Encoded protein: CASGPLAGDHEQYF.

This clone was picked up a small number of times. The CDR3 sequence is CASSQLQGGDEQFF. As DNA, the CDR3 is TGTGCCAGCAGCCAATTACAGGGAGGGGATGAGCAGTTCTTC. This chain connects TRBV6-6 to TRBJ2-1, with TRBD2 as a possible D gene (7 bases). The V and J ends lost 6 bases and 8 bases respectively, with 17 bases between them. Germline-derived CDR1 and CDR2 are MNHNY and SVGAGI (reference sequence). This CDR3 spans 14 amino acids.

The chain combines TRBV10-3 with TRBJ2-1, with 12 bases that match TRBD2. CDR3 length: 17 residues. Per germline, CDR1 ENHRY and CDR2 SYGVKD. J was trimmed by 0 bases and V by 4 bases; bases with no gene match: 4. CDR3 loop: CAISGLAGGSSYNEQFF. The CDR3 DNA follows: TGTGCCATCAGTGGTCTAGCGGGGGGGTCCTCCTACAATGAGCAGTTCTTC.

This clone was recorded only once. CDR3 residues: CASSDRLPGKYEQYF. The CDR3 DNA sequence: TGTGCCAGCAGTGACAGACTTCCCGGGAAGTACGAGCAGTACTTC. This chain uses TRBV25-1 with TRBJ2-7; a possible D gene is TRBD2 (5 bases). From germline, CDR1 is MGHDK and CDR2 SYGVNS. This CDR3 is built from 15 residues. V was cut by 3 bases and J by 4 bases, with 16 bases left in between.

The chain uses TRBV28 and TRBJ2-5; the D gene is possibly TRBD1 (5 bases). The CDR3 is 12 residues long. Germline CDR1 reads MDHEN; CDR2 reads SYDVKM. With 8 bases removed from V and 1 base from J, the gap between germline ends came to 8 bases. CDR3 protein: CASEGAQETQYF. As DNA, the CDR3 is TGTGCCAGCGAAGGGGCCCAAGAGACCCAGTACTTC.

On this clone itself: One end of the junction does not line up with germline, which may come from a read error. The CDR3 DNA reads TGTGCCGGCTCTAGCGACTCGAACACCGGGGAGCTGTTTTTT. Residues: CAGSSDSNTGELFF. The V and J genes are TRBV18 and TRBJ2-2; possibly TRBD2 for D (6 bases). Looked up from germline, CDR1 is KGHSH and CDR2 is LQKENI. This CDR3 is 14 amino acids long.

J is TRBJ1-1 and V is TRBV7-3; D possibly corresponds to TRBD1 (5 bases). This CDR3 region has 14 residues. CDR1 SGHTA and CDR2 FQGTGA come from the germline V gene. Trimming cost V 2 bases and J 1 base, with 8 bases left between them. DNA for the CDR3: TGTGCCAGCAGCTTACAGGGTTCGAACACTGAAGCTTTCTTT. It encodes CASSLQGSNTEAFF.

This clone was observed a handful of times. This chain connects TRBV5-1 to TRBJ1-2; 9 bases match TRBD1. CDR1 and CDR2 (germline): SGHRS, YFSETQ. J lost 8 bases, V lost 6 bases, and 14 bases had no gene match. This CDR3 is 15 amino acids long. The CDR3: CASNLGQGTKGGYTF. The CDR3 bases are TGCGCCAGCAACCTGGGACAGGGTACAAAAGGGGGCTACACCTTC.

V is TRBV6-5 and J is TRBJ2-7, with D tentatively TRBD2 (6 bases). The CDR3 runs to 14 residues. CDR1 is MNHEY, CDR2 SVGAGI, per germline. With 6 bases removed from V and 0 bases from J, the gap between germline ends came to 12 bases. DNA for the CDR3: TGTGCCAGCAGACGGGGGAAGACCTCCTACGAGCAGTACTTC. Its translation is CASRRGKTSYEQYF.

The CDR3 nucleotides are TGCGCCAGCAGCAGCAGTAGAGGCATGATATCGGATACGCAGTATTTT. This codes for CASSSSRGMISDTQYF. V and J are TRBV5-1 and TRBJ2-3; D gene unclear. The germline V and J ends were trimmed by 4 bases and 6 bases, with 21 bases remaining between them. The CDR3 has 16 amino acids. CDR1 SGHRS and CDR2 YFSETQ come from the germline V gene.

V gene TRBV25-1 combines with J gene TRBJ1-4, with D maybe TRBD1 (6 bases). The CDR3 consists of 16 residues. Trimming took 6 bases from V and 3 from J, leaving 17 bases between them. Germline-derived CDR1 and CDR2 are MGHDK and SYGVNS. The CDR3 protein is CASSRDISRANEKLFF. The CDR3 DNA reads TGTGCCAGCAGCAGGGACATATCTAGGGCTAATGAAAAACTGTTTTTT.

The CDR3 DNA follows: TGTGCCAGCAGCCCCGGACTGTTCTCTGGAAACACCATATATTTT. Protein sequence: CASSPGLFSGNTIYF. This chain uses TRBV7-2 with TRBJ1-3; the D is unclear. The V gene's germline CDR1 is SGHTA and CDR2 FQGNSA. The V end lost 5 bases, the J end lost 0 bases, and 11 bases lay between the germline ends. CDR3 length equals 15 residues.

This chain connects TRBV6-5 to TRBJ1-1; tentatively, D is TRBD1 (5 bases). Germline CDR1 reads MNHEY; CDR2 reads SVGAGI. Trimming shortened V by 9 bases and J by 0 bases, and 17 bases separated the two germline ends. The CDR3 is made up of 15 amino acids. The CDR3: CASRTTTVLNTEAFF. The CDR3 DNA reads TGTGCCAGTCGTACGACGACAGTTCTGAACACTGAAGCTTTCTTT.

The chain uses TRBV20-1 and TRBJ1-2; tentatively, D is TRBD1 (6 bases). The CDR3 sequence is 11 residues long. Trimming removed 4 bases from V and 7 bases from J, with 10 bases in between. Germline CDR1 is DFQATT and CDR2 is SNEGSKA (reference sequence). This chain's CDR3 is CSANHRVGYTF. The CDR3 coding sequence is TGCAGTGCTAACCACAGGGTTGGCTACACCTTC.

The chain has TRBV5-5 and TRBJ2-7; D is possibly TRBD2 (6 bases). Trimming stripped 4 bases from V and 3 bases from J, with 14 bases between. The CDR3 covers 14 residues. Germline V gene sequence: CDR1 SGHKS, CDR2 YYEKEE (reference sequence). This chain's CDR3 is CASSEGLSVYEQYF. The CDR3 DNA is TGTGCCAGCAGCGAGGGACTCTCGGTCTACGAGCAGTACTTC.

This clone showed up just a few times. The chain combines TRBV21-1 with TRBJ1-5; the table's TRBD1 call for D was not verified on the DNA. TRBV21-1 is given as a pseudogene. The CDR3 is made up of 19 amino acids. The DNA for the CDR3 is TGTGCCAGCAGCAAAAGATTCGAACACAGGGGCGGGTGCAATCAGCCCCAGCATTTT. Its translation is CASSKRFEHRGGCNQPQHF.

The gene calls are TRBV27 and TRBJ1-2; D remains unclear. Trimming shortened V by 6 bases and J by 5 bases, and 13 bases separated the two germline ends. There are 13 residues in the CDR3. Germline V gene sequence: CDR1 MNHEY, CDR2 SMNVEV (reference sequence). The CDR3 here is CASSLGGLYGYTF. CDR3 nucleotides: TGTGCCAGCAGCTTGGGAGGGTTATATGGCTACACCTTC.

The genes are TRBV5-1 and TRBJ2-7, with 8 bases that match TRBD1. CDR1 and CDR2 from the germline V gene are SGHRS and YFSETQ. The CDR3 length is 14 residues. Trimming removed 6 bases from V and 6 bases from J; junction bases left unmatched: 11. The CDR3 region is CASTQRTGLGEQYF. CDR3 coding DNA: TGCGCCAGCACCCAAAGGACAGGGTTGGGCGAGCAGTACTTC.

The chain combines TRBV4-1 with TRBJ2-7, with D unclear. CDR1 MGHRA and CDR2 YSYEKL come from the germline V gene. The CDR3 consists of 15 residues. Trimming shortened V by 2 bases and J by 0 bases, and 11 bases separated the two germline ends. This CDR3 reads CASSQSATLSYEQYF. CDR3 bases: TGCGCCAGCAGCCAAAGTGCGACACTCTCCTACGAGCAGTACTTC.

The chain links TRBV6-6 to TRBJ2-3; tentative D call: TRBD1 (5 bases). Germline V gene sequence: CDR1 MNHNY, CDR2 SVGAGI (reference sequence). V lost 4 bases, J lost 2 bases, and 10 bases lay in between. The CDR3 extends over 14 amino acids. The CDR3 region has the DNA TGTGCCAGCAGTTGGGGCTCACACACAGATACGCAGTATTTT. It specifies CASSWGSHTDTQYF.

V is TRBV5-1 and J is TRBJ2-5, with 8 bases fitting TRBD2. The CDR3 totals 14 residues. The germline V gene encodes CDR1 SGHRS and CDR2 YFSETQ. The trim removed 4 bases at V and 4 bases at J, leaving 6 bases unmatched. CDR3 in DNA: TGCGCCAGCAGCCCCTCGGCGGGGGGAGAGACCCAGTACTTC. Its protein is CASSPSAGGETQYF.

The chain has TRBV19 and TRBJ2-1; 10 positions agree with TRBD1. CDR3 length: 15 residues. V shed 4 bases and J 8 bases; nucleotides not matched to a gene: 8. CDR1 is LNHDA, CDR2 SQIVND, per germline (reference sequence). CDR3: CASSTRTGGLDEQFF. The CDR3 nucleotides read TGTGCCAGTAGTACCCGGACAGGGGGGTTGGATGAGCAGTTCTTC. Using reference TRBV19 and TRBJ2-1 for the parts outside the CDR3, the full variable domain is DGGITQSPKYLFRKEGQNVTLSCEQNLNHDAMYWYRQDPGQGLRLIYYSQIVNDFQKGDIAEGYSVSREKKESFPLTVTSAQKNPTAFYLCASSTRTGGLDEQFFGPGTRLTVL.

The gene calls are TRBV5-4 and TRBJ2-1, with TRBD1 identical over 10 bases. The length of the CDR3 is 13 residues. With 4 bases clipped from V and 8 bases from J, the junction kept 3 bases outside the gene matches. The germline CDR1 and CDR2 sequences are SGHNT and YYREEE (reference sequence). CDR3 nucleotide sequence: TGTGCCAGCAGCCCGGACAGGGGGGATGAGCAGTTCTTC. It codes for CASSPDRGDEQFF.

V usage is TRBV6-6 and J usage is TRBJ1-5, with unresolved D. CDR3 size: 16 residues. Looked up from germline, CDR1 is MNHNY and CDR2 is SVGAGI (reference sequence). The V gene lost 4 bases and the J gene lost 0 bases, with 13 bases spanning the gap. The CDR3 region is CASSFEGQYSNQPQHF. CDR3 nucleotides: TGTGCCAGCAGTTTCGAGGGCCAATATAGCAATCAGCCCCAGCATTTT.

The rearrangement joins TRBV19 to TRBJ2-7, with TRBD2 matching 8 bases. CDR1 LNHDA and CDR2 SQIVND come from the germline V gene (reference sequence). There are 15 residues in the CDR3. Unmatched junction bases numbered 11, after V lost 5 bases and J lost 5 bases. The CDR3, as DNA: TGTGCCAGTAGTGTCTCCGGGACTAGGGGCAACGAGCAGTACTTC. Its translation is CASSVSGTRGNEQYF.

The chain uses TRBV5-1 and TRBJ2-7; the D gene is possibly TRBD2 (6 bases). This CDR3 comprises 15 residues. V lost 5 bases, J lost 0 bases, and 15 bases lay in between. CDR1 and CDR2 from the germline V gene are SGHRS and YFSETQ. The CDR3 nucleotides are TGCGCCAGCAGGCGAGCACAGGACTACTCCTACGAGCAGTACTTC. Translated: CASRRAQDYSYEQYF. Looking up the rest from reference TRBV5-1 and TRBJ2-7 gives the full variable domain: KAGVTQTPRYLIKTRGQQVTLSCSPISGHRSVSWYQQTPGQGLQFLFEYFSETQRNKGNFPGRFSGRQFSNSRSEMNVSTLELGDSALYLCASRRAQDYSYEQYFGPGTRLTVT.

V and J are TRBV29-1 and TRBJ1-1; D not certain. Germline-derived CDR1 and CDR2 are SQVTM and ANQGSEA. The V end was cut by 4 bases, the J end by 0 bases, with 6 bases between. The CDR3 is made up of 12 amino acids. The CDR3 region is CSVGRMNTEAFF. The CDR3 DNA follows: TGCAGCGTTGGCAGGATGAACACTGAAGCTTTCTTT.

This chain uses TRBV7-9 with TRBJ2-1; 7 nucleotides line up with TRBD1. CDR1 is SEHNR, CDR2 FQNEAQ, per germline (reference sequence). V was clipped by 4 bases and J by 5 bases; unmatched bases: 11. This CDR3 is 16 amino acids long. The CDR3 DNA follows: TGTGCCAGCAGCTCCCCGGGTGAGGGGGCTAACAATGAGCAGTTCTTC. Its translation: CASSSPGEGANNEQFF.

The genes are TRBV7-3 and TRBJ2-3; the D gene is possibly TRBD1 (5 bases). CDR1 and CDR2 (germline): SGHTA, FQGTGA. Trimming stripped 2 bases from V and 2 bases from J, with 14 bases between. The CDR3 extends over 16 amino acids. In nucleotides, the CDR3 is TGTGCCAGCAGCTTAGGATGGAGACAGTCCACAGATACGCAGTATTTT. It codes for CASSLGWRQSTDTQYF.

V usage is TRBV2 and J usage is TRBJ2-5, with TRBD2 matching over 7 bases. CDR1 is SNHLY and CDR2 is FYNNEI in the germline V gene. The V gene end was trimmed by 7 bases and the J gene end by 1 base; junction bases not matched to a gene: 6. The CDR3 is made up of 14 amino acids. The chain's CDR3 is CASTQERGQETQYF. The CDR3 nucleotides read TGTGCCAGCACCCAGGAGCGGGGCCAAGAGACCCAGTACTTC.

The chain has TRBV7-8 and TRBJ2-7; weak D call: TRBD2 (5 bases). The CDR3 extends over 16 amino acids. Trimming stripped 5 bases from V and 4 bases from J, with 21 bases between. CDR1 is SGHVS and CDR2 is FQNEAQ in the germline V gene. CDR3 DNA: TGTGCCAGCAGCCAACAAACTAGTCCTAACATGTACGAGCAGTACTTC. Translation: CASSQQTSPNMYEQYF.